Given below is one TCR beta chain in context. The sample belongs to a study of blood T cell repertoires in COVID-19. Study overall: Spain, Italy and the United States supplied samples that represented acute and convalescent COVID-19. Sources were T cells, B-cell-depleted T cells, or PBMCs; the material itself was cDNA or gDNA.

The repertoire was sequenced with immunoSEQ multiplex PCR; TCRdb's copy has only in-frame clones and lacks some. This sample has some 57,000 clones, with around 90% found just once. Germline CDR1 SGHRS, CDR2 YFSETQ. CDR3 length: 15 amino acids. V was clipped by 0 bases and J by 6 bases; unmatched bases: 5. V is TRBV5-1 and J is TRBJ1-1; 10 bases are a match to TRBD1. The sequenced sample was peripheral blood. This TCR was sampled from a man aged 55 to 70 with active COVID-19. The CDR3 DNA reads as TGCGCCAGCAGCTTGGAAGGACAGGGGGTCGCTGAAGCTTTCTTT. This sequence encodes CASSLEGQGVAEAFF.